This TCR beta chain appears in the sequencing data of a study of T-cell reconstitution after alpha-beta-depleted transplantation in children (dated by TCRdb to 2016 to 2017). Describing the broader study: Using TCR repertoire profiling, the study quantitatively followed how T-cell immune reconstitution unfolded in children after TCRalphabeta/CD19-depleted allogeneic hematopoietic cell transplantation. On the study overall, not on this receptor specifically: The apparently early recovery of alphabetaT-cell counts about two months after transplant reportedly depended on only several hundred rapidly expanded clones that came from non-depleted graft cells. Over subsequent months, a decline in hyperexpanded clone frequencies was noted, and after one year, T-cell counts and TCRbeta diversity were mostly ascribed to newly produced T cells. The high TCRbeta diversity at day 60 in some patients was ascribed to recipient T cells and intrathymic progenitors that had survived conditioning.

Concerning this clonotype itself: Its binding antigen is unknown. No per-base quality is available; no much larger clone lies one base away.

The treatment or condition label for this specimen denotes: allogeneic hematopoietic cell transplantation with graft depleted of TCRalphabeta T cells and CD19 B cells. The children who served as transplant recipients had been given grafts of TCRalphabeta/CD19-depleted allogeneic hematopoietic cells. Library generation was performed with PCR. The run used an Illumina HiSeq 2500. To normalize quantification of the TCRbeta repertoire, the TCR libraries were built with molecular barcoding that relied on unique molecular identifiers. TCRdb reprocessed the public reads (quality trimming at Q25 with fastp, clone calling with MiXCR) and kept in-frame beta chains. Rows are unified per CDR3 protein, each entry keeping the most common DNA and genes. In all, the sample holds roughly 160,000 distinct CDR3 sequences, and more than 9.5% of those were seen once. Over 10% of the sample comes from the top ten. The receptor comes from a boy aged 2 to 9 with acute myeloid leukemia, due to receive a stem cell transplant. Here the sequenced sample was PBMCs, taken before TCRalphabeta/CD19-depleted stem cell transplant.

The CDR3 region: CSVTRSGTEAFF. Read as DNA, the sequence is TGCAGCGTTACCAGGTCAGGCACTGAAGCTTTCTTT. The rearranged segments are TRBV29-1 and TRBJ1-1; there is no confident call for the D gene. The germline V gene supplies CDR1 SQVTM and CDR2 ANQGSEA. Trimming takes 5 bases from V and 4 bases from J, and the germline ends sit 11 bases apart. There are 12 amino acids in the CDR3, from cysteine to phenylalanine inclusive. The DNA shown is the 36-base CDR3, in frame from base 1.